What follows describes a single TCR beta chain. As yet, its antigen is unknown. This record comes from a study of cytomegalovirus exposure and HLA in healthy donors. Whole-study findings and limits: In a later analysis, most CMV-associated TCR beta chains appeared HLA-restricted. Later on, an analysis tied around 17,000 TCR beta sequences to HLA alleles at 0.05 false discovery rate.

Primers for the PCR totalled 60 Vbeta and 13 Jbeta. Here immunoSEQ multiplex PCR was the method, and the copy in TCRdb shows in-frame clones only, minus some. The table lists roughly 160,000 clones, about 80% of them singletons. Germline loops: CDR1 SGHVS, CDR2 FQNEAQ. V trimming: 5 bases; J trimming: 1 base; junction bases outside the gene matches: 4. The CDR3 totals 16 residues. The chain joins TRBV7-8 to TRBJ2-2; 10 bases align to TRBD1. The sample was PBMCs. The clonotype comes from a middle-aged man in good health and CMV-seropositive. The CDR3 here is CASSATGGRNTGELFF. As DNA, the CDR3 is TGTGCCAGCAGCGCGACAGGGGGCAGGAACACCGGGGAGCTGTTTTTT. The whole variable domain, remainder taken from reference TRBV7-8 and TRBJ2-2, is GAGVSQSPRYKVAKRGQDVALRCDPISGHVSLFWYQQALGQGPEFLTYFQNEAQLDKSGLPSDRFFAERPEGSVSTLKIQRTQQEDSAVYLCASSATGGRNTGELFFGEGSRLTVL.